This passage covers 19 T cell receptor beta chains from one sample sequenced in a study of cytomegalovirus exposure and HLA in healthy donors (TCRdb year 2017). The library came from the immunoSEQ multiplex PCR assay. The multiplex PCR relied on a mix of 60 forward primers for TCR Vbeta segments and 13 reverse primers for TCR Jbeta segments. Drawn from immuneACCESS, this table holds only the in-frame rearrangements with V and J called that TCRdb kept. Clones are partly lost; checked studies trace under half to an unresolved V gene and leave the rest unexplained. The sample has more than 40,000 clones on record. About a sixth of the sample is taken by the ten largest. The specimen was PBMCs. The source of these receptors is a male donor in good health and CMV-seronegative.

V usage is TRBV9 and J usage is TRBJ2-3; D may be TRBD2 (7 bases). Germline V gene sequence: CDR1 SGDLS, CDR2 YYNGEE. The CDR3 runs to 15 residues. V was shortened by 4 bases and J by 6 bases, with 18 bases between the two germline ends. CDR3 in amino acids: CASSRGGLRIDTQYF. The CDR3 DNA sequence: TGTGCCAGCAGCAGGGGGGGGCTGAGGATTGATACGCAGTATTTT.

The chain couples TRBV5-6 to TRBJ1-6; 7 bases line up with TRBD1. Unmatched junction bases numbered 1, after V lost 0 bases and J lost 7 bases. CDR3 length equals 14 residues. Germline-derived CDR1 and CDR2 are SGHDT and YYEEEE. CDR3 in amino acids: CASSLAGGNSPLHF. The CDR3 region has the DNA TGTGCCAGCAGCTTGGCAGGGGGGAATTCACCCCTCCACTTT.

The genes are TRBV5-1 and TRBJ1-2; 7 nucleotides agree with TRBD1. Looked up from germline, CDR1 is SGHRS and CDR2 is YFSETQ. The CDR3 runs to 14 residues. V was pared by 4 bases and J by 0 bases, with 3 bases of the junction left unmatched. The CDR3 is CASSEGTANYGYTF. The CDR3 region has the DNA TGCGCCAGCAGCGAAGGGACAGCTAACTATGGCTACACCTTC.

The genes are TRBV30 and TRBJ1-2; 8 nucleotides align to TRBD1. CDR1 is GTSNPN and CDR2 is SVGIG in the germline V gene (reference sequence). This CDR3 comprises 13 residues. Losses at the gene ends were 8 bases for V and 4 bases for J; bases not matched to a gene: 9. The CDR3 sequence: CAGQTGEGYGYTF. The CDR3 nucleotides are TGTGCCGGACAGACAGGGGAAGGCTATGGCTACACCTTC.

This chain links TRBV4-3 with TRBJ2-3, with D hard to call. The ends were cut back, 0 bases at V and 3 bases at J, with 7 bases in the middle. CDR3 length: 14 residues. Germline V gives CDR1 LGHNA, CDR2 YSLEER. Here the CDR3 reads CASSQDLGTDTQYF. The CDR3 nucleotides are TGCGCCAGCAGCCAAGATCTCGGGACAGATACGCAGTATTTT.

This sequence joins TRBV4-1 and TRBJ2-5; the D gene is possibly TRBD2 (6 bases). Germline CDR1 MGHRA, CDR2 YSYEKL. This CDR3 comprises 16 residues. V was cut by 1 base and J by 1 base, with 13 bases left in between. The CDR3 is CASSQVGGTLQETQYF. Written as DNA, the CDR3 is TGCGCCAGCAGCCAAGTTGGGGGGACCCTCCAAGAGACCCAGTACTTC.

The J gene is TRBJ1-1, the V gene TRBV7-3; D possibly corresponds to TRBD1 (6 bases). The V end was cut by 1 base, the J end by 6 bases, with 15 bases between. This CDR3 has 15 residues. The germline V gene has CDR1 SGHTA and CDR2 FQGTGA. The CDR3 DNA is TGTGCCAGCAGCTTAAGTTCCGCCAGGACAGCTGAAGCTTTCTTT. Protein: CASSLSSARTAEAFF. The entire variable domain, with the rest obtained from reference TRBV7-3 and TRBJ1-1, is as follows: GAGVSQTPSNKVTEKGKYVELRCDPISGHTALYWYRQSLGQGPEFLIYFQGTGAADDSGLPNDRFFAVRPEGSVSTLKIQRTERGDSAVYLCASSLSSARTAEAFFGQGTRLTVV.

The CDR3 region is CASSFTGNYGYTF. In DNA, the CDR3 is TGTGCCAGCAGCTTTACAGGAAACTATGGCTACACCTTC. J is TRBJ1-2 and V is TRBV7-6; possibly TRBD1 for D (5 bases). The germline V and J ends were trimmed by 3 bases and 2 bases, with 7 bases remaining between them. CDR1 SGHVS and CDR2 FNYEAQ come from the germline V gene. The CDR3 totals 13 residues.

The CDR3 reads CASSLGTSGGETQYF. In DNA, the CDR3 is TGTGCCAGCAGCTTAGGGACTAGCGGGGGAGAGACCCAGTACTTC. The V gene is TRBV7-3, the J gene TRBJ2-5, with 14 bases that match TRBD2. Trimming removed 2 bases from V and 4 bases from J; junction bases left unmatched: 0. The germline V gene has CDR1 SGHTA and CDR2 FQGTGA. This CDR3 contains 15 residues.

The chain uses TRBV9 and TRBJ2-7; 7 bases match TRBD1. Trimming at V came to 3 bases and at J to 5 bases, leaving 11 bases not matched to a gene. The V gene's germline CDR1 is SGDLS and CDR2 YYNGEE. The CDR3 extends over 15 amino acids. CDR3 coding DNA: TGTGCCAGCAGCGCCCCTGGGACAGCGCTCCACGAGCAGTACTTC. Translated: CASSAPGTALHEQYF.

The rearrangement uses TRBV5-1 and TRBJ1-2; TRBD1 is a possible D gene (6 bases). Germline-derived CDR1 and CDR2 are SGHRS and YFSETQ. The CDR3 sequence is 15 residues long. V was clipped by 4 bases and J by 3 bases, with 16 bases between them. The CDR3 region has the DNA TGCGCCAGCAGCCCCAGGGGTTTAAACGACTATGGCTACACCTTC. It encodes CASSPRGLNDYGYTF.

The chain is built from TRBV4-2 and TRBJ2-7, with TRBD2 matching over 7 bases. Germline CDR1 and CDR2: LGHNA and YNFKEQ. This CDR3 is built from 18 residues. The junction had 14 bases not matched to a gene; V was cut back by 0 bases and J by 3 bases. The CDR3 spells CASSQEILQRDLGYEQYF. DNA of the CDR3: TGTGCCAGCAGCCAAGAGATCCTACAGCGGGATTTGGGCTACGAGCAGTACTTC.

The J gene is TRBJ2-6, the V gene TRBV4-2; possibly TRBD2 for D (5 bases). Germline V gene data show CDR1 as LGHNA and CDR2 as YNFKEQ. The CDR3 consists of 19 residues. V lost 0 bases and J 0 bases, leaving 15 bases between the germline ends. CDR3 DNA: TGTGCCAGCAGCCAAGATTGGGGTACCACTAGCTCTGGGGCCAACGTCCTGACTTTC. Amino acids: CASSQDWGTTSSGANVLTF.

The chain is built from TRBV18 and TRBJ1-1; TRBD1 matches at 11 bases. From germline, CDR1 is KGHSH and CDR2 LQKENI. V was clipped by 5 bases and J by 5 bases; unmatched bases: 10. The CDR3 consists of 16 residues. CDR3 DNA sequence: TGTGCCAGCTCATCCGGACAGGGGGCGCGGGGTACTGAAGCTTTCTTT. Protein sequence: CASSSGQGARGTEAFF.

The chain joins TRBV6-5 to TRBJ2-2; D unclear. Looked up from germline, CDR1 is MNHEY and CDR2 is SVGAGI. The CDR3 is 14 amino acids. Trimming shortened V by 8 bases and J by 1 base, and 11 bases separated the two germline ends. CDR3 loop: CASGRSKNTGELFF. The CDR3 DNA sequence: TGTGCCAGCGGCAGGTCGAAGAACACCGGGGAGCTGTTTTTT.

The chain has TRBV5-6 and TRBJ2-5; 8 nucleotides line up with TRBD2. Germline assignment: CDR1 SGHDT and CDR2 YYEEEE. J lost 11 bases, V lost 5 bases, and 14 bases had no gene match. The CDR3 loop spans 14 amino acids. The CDR3 sequence: CASRRSGAGREQYF. CDR3 bases: TGTGCCAGCAGACGTAGCGGGGCCGGGAGGGAGCAGTACTTC. Full variable domain (missing parts from reference TRBV5-6 and TRBJ2-5): DAGVTQSPTHLIKTRGQQVTLRCSPKSGHDTVSWYQQALGQGPQFIFQYYEEEERQRGNFPDRFSGHQFPNYSSELNVNALLLGDSALYLCASRRSGAGREQYFGPGTRLLVL.

The rearrangement links TRBV6-5 to TRBJ1-1; 9 bases agree with TRBD1. The germline V gene encodes CDR1 MNHEY and CDR2 SVGAGI. The CDR3 length is 15 residues. The V gene end was trimmed by 6 bases and the J gene end by 1 base; junction bases not matched to a gene: 6. CDR3 sequence: CASSTGGPGNTEAFF. The CDR3 bases are TGTGCCAGCAGCACAGGGGGCCCGGGGAACACTGAAGCTTTCTTT.

In regard to this clone: Distinct nucleotide sequences in the sample also encode this CDR3. This rearrangement joins TRBV19 to TRBJ1-4; 7 bases align to TRBD1. The V and J ends lost 3 bases and 3 bases, in that order; junction bases with no gene match: 1. CDR3 length: 14 residues. Germline values: CDR1 LNHDA, CDR2 SQIVND (reference sequence). CDR3 nucleotide sequence: TGTGCCAGTAGTATGGGACAGCCTAATGAAAAACTGTTTTTT. It codes for CASSMGQPNEKLFF.

J is TRBJ2-5 and V is TRBV6-1, with D possibly matching TRBD2 (6 bases). The ends were cut back, 5 bases at V and 5 bases at J, with 15 bases in the middle. CDR3 size: 14 residues. Germline-derived CDR1 and CDR2 are MNHNS and SASEGT. CDR3 bases: TGTGCCAGCAGTCCGACTAGTGCAGGGGAGACCCAGTACTTC. Amino acids: CASSPTSAGETQYF.